This T cell receptor beta chain was captured by sequencing in a study of T cell repertoires in cytomegalovirus infection. The wider study: Public signatures in TCR beta pointed to CMV infection and matching HLA type. General study findings and limits: HLA-C-restricted CMV clonotypes gave the most frequent clonotype in two of eight donors.

V was shortened by 7 bases and J by 0 bases, with 16 bases between the two germline ends. The CDR3 sequence is 17 residues long. The V gene's germline CDR1 is SGHVS and CDR2 FQNEAQ. TCRdb analysed the reads with MiXCR anew, one entry per CDR3 protein. The table records nearly 550,000 distinct CDR3 sequences, approximately 15% of them present only once. This clonotype was found many times. No antigen is known for it. The rearrangement links TRBV7-8 to TRBJ2-6; D is unresolved. This receptor was taken from a human donor in good health (CMV status not recorded). Some clones in this sample may be carry-over from other donors' samples. What was sequenced was CD8+ T cells from PBMCs. In DNA, the CDR3 is TGTGCCAGCAAAACCTCGGCCGCTGTCTCTGGGGCCAACGTCCTGACTTTC. It yields the protein CASKTSAAVSGANVLTF.